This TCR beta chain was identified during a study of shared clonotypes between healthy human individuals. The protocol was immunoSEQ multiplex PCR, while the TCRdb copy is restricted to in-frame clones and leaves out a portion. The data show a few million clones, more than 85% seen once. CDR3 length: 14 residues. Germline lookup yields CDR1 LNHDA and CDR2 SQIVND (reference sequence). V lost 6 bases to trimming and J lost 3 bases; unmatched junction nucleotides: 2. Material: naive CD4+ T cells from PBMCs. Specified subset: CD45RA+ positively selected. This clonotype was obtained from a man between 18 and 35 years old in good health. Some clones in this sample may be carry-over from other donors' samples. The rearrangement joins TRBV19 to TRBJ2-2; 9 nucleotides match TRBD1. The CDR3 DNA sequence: TGTGCCAGTAGGAGACAGGGGGACACCGGGGAGCTGTTTTTT. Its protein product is CASRRQGDTGELFF. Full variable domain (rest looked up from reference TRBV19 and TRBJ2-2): DGGITQSPKYLFRKEGQNVTLSCEQNLNHDAMYWYRQDPGQGLRLIYYSQIVNDFQKGDIAEGYSVSREKKESFPLTVTSAQKNPTAFYLCASRRQGDTGELFFGEGSRLTVL.